The rows below give T cell receptor beta chains drawn from one sample of a study of OX40 agonist ivuxolimab in advanced cancers. Method: immunoSEQ multiplex PCR; TCRdb's copy keeps in-frame clones and lacks some. This sample has roughly 41,000 clones, with 91% found just once. Here the sequenced sample was CD4+ or CD8+ T cells sorted from blood, taken in a trial of the OX40 agonist ivuxolimab. Receptors originate from an adult with an advanced solid tumor such as melanoma, head and neck, liver or kidney cancer. Each CDR3 is given with its conserved first and last residue. Fields, in order: V gene, D gene, J gene, CDR3 length, clone size, CDR3 protein, CDR3 DNA. A D gene is named only where the DNA matches it firmly. Size is stated for part of the rows, as once, few or many counts, or as a class when the clone is expanded.

TRBV29-1	NA	TRBJ1-1	15	NA	CSVAGGRTAGAEAFF	TGCAGCGTTGCGGGGGGGCGTACGGCGGGTGCTGAAGCTTTCTTT
TRBV29-1	TRBD1	TRBJ2-5	16	NA	CSVEDPGQGGRETQYF	TGCAGCGTTGAAGACCCCGGACAGGGGGGGAGGGAGACCCAGTACTTC
TRBV28	NA	TRBJ1-4	16	NA	CASSFPPATTNEKLFF	TGTGCCAGCAGTTTCCCCCCAGCTACAACTAATGAAAAACTGTTTTTT
TRBV6-5	NA	TRBJ1-2	15	NA	CASSKQGGFNYGYTF	TGTGCCAGCAGTAAACAGGGTGGCTTTAACTATGGCTACACCTTC
TRBV28	TRBD2	TRBJ2-3	19	NA	CASSTIRRREGVSTDTQYF	TGTGCCAGCAGTACCATCAGGAGGCGGGAGGGCGTCAGCACAGATACGCAGTATTTT
TRBV27	NA	TRBJ2-1	16	NA	CASSLSTRLTYNEQFF	TGTGCCAGCAGTTTATCGACTCGCCTAACCTACAATGAGCAGTTCTTC
TRBV29-1	NA	TRBJ2-3	14	NA	CSVLLLGAGDTQYF	TGCAGCGTTTTACTCCTGGGGGCGGGAGATACGCAGTATTTT
TRBV6-1	NA	TRBJ2-1	14	NA	CASGPRVGNNEQFF	TGTGCCAGCGGGCCTCGGGTGGGCAACAATGAGCAGTTCTTC
TRBV4-1	NA	TRBJ2-1	12	few	CASSQAFNEQFF	TGCGCCAGCAGCCAGGCCTTCAATGAGCAGTTCTTC
TRBV7-6	NA	TRBJ2-5	15	NA	CASSLALGHQETQYF	TGTGCCAGCAGCTTAGCGCTCGGCCACCAAGAGACCCAGTACTTC
TRBV4-3	NA	TRBJ1-1	11	NA	CASSQNTEAFF	TGCGCCAGCAGCCAAAACACTGAAGCTTTCTTT
TRBV6-1	NA	TRBJ2-7	14	NA	CASSDRGGSYEQYF	TGTGCCAGCAGTGATCGAGGAGGCTCCTACGAGCAGTACTTC
TRBV5-5	NA	TRBJ1-4	14	NA	CASSFLGPNEKLFF	TGTGCCAGCAGCTTTCTAGGACCTAATGAAAAACTGTTTTTT
TRBV9	NA	TRBJ2-3	15	NA	CASTPYDTSSDTQYF	TGTGCCAGCACACCTTACGACACTAGTTCAGATACGCAGTATTTT
TRBV5-6	NA	TRBJ2-1	15	NA	CASSLLAGPYNEQFF	TGTGCCAGCAGCTTGCTGGCGGGACCGTACAATGAGCAGTTCTTC
TRBV4-2	TRBD2	TRBJ2-1	16	NA	CASSLPGRSGNNEQFF	TGTGCCAGCAGCCTCCCCGGGAGAAGCGGGAACAATGAGCAGTTCTTC
TRBV4-1	TRBD2	TRBJ2-2	17	NA	CASSRILGRGANGELFF	TGCGCCAGCAGTCGCATTCTCGGGCGGGGGGCAAACGGGGAGCTGTTTTTT
TRBV7-3	TRBD1	TRBJ1-5	16	NA	CASSPPTGGRNQPQHF	TGTGCCAGCAGCCCACCCACAGGGGGCCGCAATCAGCCCCAGCATTTT
TRBV5-6	NA	TRBJ1-1	14	NA	CASSWGGANTEAFF	TGTGCCAGCAGCTGGGGGGGCGCGAACACTGAAGCTTTCTTT
TRBV6-1	NA	TRBJ2-1	15	NA	CASSERHGWGNEQFF	TGTGCCAGCAGTGAACGACATGGATGGGGCAATGAGCAGTTCTTC
TRBV4-3	NA	TRBJ2-1	14	NA	CASSPFGGYNEQFF	TGCGCCAGCAGCCCCTTTGGGGGTTACAATGAGCAGTTCTTC
TRBV9	NA	TRBJ1-3	16	NA	CASSDPRHLKGNTIYF	TGTGCCAGCAGCGACCCACGTCACCTAAAGGGAAACACCATATATTTT